These T cell receptor beta chains were read from a single sample in a study of blood T cell repertoires in COVID-19. Using immunoSEQ multiplex PCR, the repertoire was profiled, and TCRdb retains in-frame clones only, with some absent. Among 150,000 or so clones, roughly four fifths were seen once, and the ten largest hold 9.5% to 13%. The source material was peripheral blood. All receptors come from a human donor in a cohort sampled during active COVID-19. CDR3s include the opening cysteine and the closing phenylalanine or tryptophan. A D gene is named only where the DNA matches it firmly. Size tells how often a clone was seen (once, few, many) or the class of an expanded clone, and some rows leave it out.

j_call clone_size v_call d_call cdr3_aa cdr3_nt
TRBJ2-3 NA TRBV14 TRBD2 CASRRTSGGAGTQYF TGTGCCAGTCGACGGACTAGCGGGGGGGCAGGGACGCAGTATTTT
TRBJ2-1 once TRBV5-1 TRBD2 CASSPTRAGLAGLSSYNEQFF TGCGCCAGCAGCCCGACTCGAGCGGGACTAGCGGGACTAAGCTCCTACAATGAGCAGTTCTTC
TRBJ1-1 many TRBV30 NA CAWSVVAENTEAFF TGTGCCTGGAGTGTAGTAGCCGAGAACACTGAAGCTTTCTTT
TRBJ1-2 NA TRBV3-1/TRBV3-2 NA CASSRRQQGPYGYTF TGTGCCAGCAGCCGCCGTCAACAGGGCCCCTATGGCTACACCTTC
TRBJ1-4 many TRBV7-2 NA CASGQTAKNEKLFF TGTGCCAGTGGTCAGACAGCAAAGAATGAAAAACTGTTTTTT
TRBJ1-2 NA TRBV6-5 NA CASTQRGNGDGYTF TGTGCCAGCACCCAACGAGGGAATGGGGATGGCTACACCTTC
TRBJ1-3 once TRBV4-1 TRBD1 CASSHPGQGDTIYF TGCGCCAGCAGCCATCCCGGACAGGGGGACACCATATATTTT
TRBJ2-5 NA TRBV3-1/TRBV3-2 TRBD1 CASSRDRVVGETQYF TGTGCCAGCAGCCGGGACAGGGTCGTGGGAGAGACCCAGTACTTC
TRBJ1-5 NA TRBV10-3 NA CAISEGSQPQHF TGTGCCATCAGCGAGGGGAGCCAGCCCCAGCATTTT
TRBJ1-4 NA TRBV6-6 NA CASSPRGLNEKLFF TGTGCCAGCAGTCCCCGAGGCCTTAATGAAAAACTGTTTTTT
TRBJ2-6 NA TRBV27 NA CASSRVSSGANVLTF TGTGCCAGCAGCAGGGTGAGCTCTGGGGCCAACGTCCTGACTTTC
TRBJ2-7 NA TRBV2 NA CASLGQREQYF TGTGCCAGCCTCGGACAGCGCGAGCAGTACTTC
TRBJ2-2 NA TRBV24-1 NA CATSDWGLERTGELFF TGTGCCACCAGTGATTGGGGCTTAGAGAGGACCGGGGAGCTGTTTTTT
TRBJ2-3 NA TRBV28 TRBD2 CASSPTSGARTDTQYF TGTGCCAGCAGTCCGACTAGCGGGGCGCGCACAGATACGCAGTATTTT
TRBJ1-2 NA TRBV7-2 TRBD1 CASTRDRTGKASGYTF TGTGCCAGCACAAGGGATAGGACAGGGAAGGCTTCGGGCTACACCTTC